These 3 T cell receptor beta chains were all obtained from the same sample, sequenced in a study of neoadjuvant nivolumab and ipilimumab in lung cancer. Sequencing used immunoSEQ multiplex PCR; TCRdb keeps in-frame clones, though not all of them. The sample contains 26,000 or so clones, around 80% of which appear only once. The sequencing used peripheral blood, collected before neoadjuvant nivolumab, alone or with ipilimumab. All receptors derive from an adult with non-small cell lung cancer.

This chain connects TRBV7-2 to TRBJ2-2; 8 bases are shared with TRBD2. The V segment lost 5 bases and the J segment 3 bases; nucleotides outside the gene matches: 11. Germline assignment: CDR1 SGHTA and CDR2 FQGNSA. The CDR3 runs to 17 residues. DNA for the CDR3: TGTGCCAGCAGCCCCCAAGTGACTAGCGATTACACCGGGGAGCTGTTTTTT. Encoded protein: CASSPQVTSDYTGELFF.

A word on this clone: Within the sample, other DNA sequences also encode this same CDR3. The CDR3 sequence is CASSPRGLGLSVEQYF. Written as DNA, the CDR3 is TGTGCCAGCTCGCCAAGGGGACTAGGGCTGTCTGTTGAGCAGTACTTC. The chain is built from TRBV18 and TRBJ2-7; 8 nucleotides align to TRBD2. Germline values: CDR1 KGHSH, CDR2 LQKENI. This CDR3 is 16 amino acids long. The trim removed 6 bases at V and 7 bases at J, leaving 17 bases unmatched.

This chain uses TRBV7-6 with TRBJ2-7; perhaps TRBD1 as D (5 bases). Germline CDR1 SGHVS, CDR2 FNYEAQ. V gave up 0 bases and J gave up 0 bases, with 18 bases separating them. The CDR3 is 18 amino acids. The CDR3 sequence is CASSLATRGAQVSYEQYF. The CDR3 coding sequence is TGTGCCAGCAGCTTAGCTACAAGGGGTGCCCAAGTCTCCTACGAGCAGTACTTC.